The present T cell receptor beta chain was sequenced within a study of blood T cells in healthy people across ages (dated by TCRdb to the mid-2010s). The study in broad terms: In model experiments, template switching captured about one uniquely barcoded TCR beta cDNA molecule for every two T cells. The study measured age-related changes in TCR beta repertoire diversity using deep sequencing normalized with unique cDNA molecular identifiers. The study analyzed two additional independent replicas of 1 million unique cDNA reads from the same blood draw for two donors, one aged 18 to 29 and one aged 80 or older. Four age groups were formed from the donors: young (average around 15 years), middle-aged (approximately 39), aged (62) and long-lived (less than 85). Donors of different ages were randomly distributed across sequencing lanes to avoid experimental bias.

The donors were 40 or so Caucasian individuals from Russia, aged roughly 6 to 100 years, who were systemically healthy. Ten milliliters of peripheral blood were drawn from each donor into EDTA-treated Vacutainer tubes. Ficoll-Paque density-gradient centrifugation was used to isolate PBMCs, with at least 7 million per sample. Total RNA, at least 6 micrograms per sample, was extracted from PBMCs with Trizol reagent. The percentages of naive CD45RAhigh/CD27high T cells were determined by flow cytometry on a PBMC aliquot from every donor. Receptors were amplified or captured by 5' RACE. TCRdb names Illumina HiSeq 2500 as the instrument used. The second PCR ran for about 6 to 11 cycles and used a J-beta primer mix along with a sample-barcoded 5' primer. A unique molecular identifier was introduced onto each TCR beta cDNA molecule by a template-switch 5' adaptor carrying 12 random nucleotides. Each sample yielded at least 3 million CDR3-containing paired-end reads. First-strand cDNA synthesis was performed from all RNA using the Mint cDNA synthesis kit, with priming by a TRBC-specific oligonucleotide. Following uracil-DNA glycosylase treatment, all cDNA underwent a first 18-cycle PCR with the universal primers M1SS and BC2_uni_R. Processing in the source paper ran as follows. For normalization, 1 million high-quality reads were randomly selected from each sample, with every read carrying a distinct molecular identifier. Reads sharing molecular identifiers were discarded rather than binned into consensus sequences. MiTCR, set to a Q25 quality threshold and the strictest error-elimination algorithm, was used for CDR3 identification, clonotype clustering and error correction. A nonparametric unseen species model using Euler transformation provided a lower-bound estimate of total TCR beta diversity. TCRdb itself trimmed the public reads at Q25 with fastp, ran MiXCR and retained productive beta chains. Each CDR3 protein appears once, grouped with its most common genes and DNA. None of the V and J calls come from the authors' own analysis; TCRdb made them. The sample table contains hundreds of thousands of distinct CDR3 sequences; only one count was recorded for 56% of them. Around 24% of the sample comes from the top ten.

This clonotype appeared a few times. Its antigen remains undetermined. No much larger clonotype is one base removed from it; base qualities were not supplied. General findings and caveats noted by the study authors: Estimates of total diversity based on one million sequenced T cells were regarded as lower bounds and as underestimates. Donor CMV infection status was unknown, potentially confounding age-related changes in expanded clonotypes. Observed TCR beta diversity per million T cells fell roughly linearly with age, and a significant reduction was already apparent by age approximately 41. There was a strong correlation between observed TCR beta diversity and the percentage of naive T cells measured by flow cytometry. The long-lived group showed more naive CD4+ T cells, fewer expanded clones and increased TCR diversity than the aged group, suggesting age selection. Conclusive comparison of naive and antigen-experienced compartments was prevented by the profiling of bulk unsorted PBMCs.

The CDR3 numbers 17 residues from cysteine through phenylalanine. Of all the DNA, just the CDR3 is kept, 51 bases in frame from base 1. Compared with germline, V lacks 0 bases and J lacks 3 bases; bases without a gene match: 6. The V and J segments used are TRBV12-3 or TRBV12-4 and TRBJ1-2; TRBD1 aligns with 11 central bases. The TCR was taken from a man aged 35 to 55 in good health. Sequenced sample: blood. CDR3 region: CASSLADGTGGYYGYTF. The sequenced DNA is TGTGCCAGCAGTTTAGCTGACGGGACAGGGGGTTACTATGGCTACACCTTC.